Listed here are 21 T cell receptor beta chains from one sample, sequenced in a study of shared clonotypes between healthy human individuals. The data were produced by immunoSEQ multiplex PCR, yet TCRdb's version contains in-frame clones alone and is incomplete. The repertoire holds some 320,000 clones, with roughly 84% as singletons. The sequenced sample consisted of memory CD8+ T cells sorted from blood. This sample's subset: CD45RO+ cells pooled with CCR7-negative TemRA cells. Receptors were obtained from a man aged 18-30 years in good health.

The chain carries TRBV6-1 and TRBJ2-7; tentatively, D is TRBD1 (5 bases). Germline loops: CDR1 MNHNS, CDR2 SASEGT. Between the trimmed V and J ends, which lost 6 bases and 4 bases, there was a span of 16 bases. The CDR3 contains 14 residues. Here the CDR3 reads CASSPTVTGYEQYF. The CDR3 nucleotides read TGTGCCAGCAGCCCGACAGTTACGGGTTACGAGCAGTACTTC.

The V call is TRBV13, the J call TRBJ1-1; D is undetermined. Trimming took 2 bases from V and 0 from J, leaving 7 bases between them. Germline V gene lookup returns CDR1 PRHDT and CDR2 FYEKMQ (reference sequence). The CDR3 is 14 amino acids. DNA for the CDR3: TGTGCCAGCAGCTTAAGAACCATGAACACTGAAGCTTTCTTT. Protein product: CASSLRTMNTEAFF.

The genes are TRBV6-1 and TRBJ2-1; tentatively, D is TRBD1 (6 bases). The CDR3 contains 14 residues. Trimming took off 2 bases at V and 4 bases at J, with 9 bases between the two ends. The germline V gene encodes CDR1 MNHNS and CDR2 SASEGT. The CDR3 region has the DNA TGTGCCAGCAGTGAACCGGACAGTTACAATGAGCAGTTCTTC. It is translated as CASSEPDSYNEQFF.

This chain uses TRBV27 with TRBJ1-6, with TRBD1 as a possible D gene (6 bases). Germline values: CDR1 MNHEY, CDR2 SMNVEV (reference sequence). The CDR3 totals 16 residues. With 0 bases removed from V and 9 bases from J, the gap between germline ends came to 15 bases. CDR3 sequence: CASSLSAGEYFSPLHF. The CDR3 DNA sequence: TGTGCCAGCAGTTTATCGGCAGGGGAATATTTTTCACCCCTCCACTTT.

In this sample, this clone turned up a few times. DNA of the CDR3: TGTGCCAGCGCTGGGACAACAGACTTCTATGGCTACACCTTC. Encoded protein: CASAGTTDFYGYTF. The rearrangement uses TRBV25-1 and TRBJ1-2, with D maybe TRBD1 (6 bases). The V end was cut by 8 bases, the J end by 4 bases, with 17 bases between. The germline V gene has CDR1 MGHDK and CDR2 SYGVNS. The CDR3 spans 14 residues.

This chain joins TRBV28 and TRBJ2-7, with TRBD2 identical over 7 bases. CDR3 length: 13 amino acids. Trimming cost V 5 bases and J 5 bases; bases outside gene matches: 6. The germline V gene encodes CDR1 MDHEN and CDR2 SYDVKM. CDR3 sequence reads: CASSLAGENEQYF. For the CDR3, the DNA is TGTGCCAGCAGTCTGGCGGGGGAGAACGAGCAGTACTTC.

CDR3 DNA sequence: TGTGCCATCAGCGTAACCGGGACAGGGTTCTTCGAGCAGTACTTC. Its translation is CAISVTGTGFFEQYF. J is TRBJ2-7 and V is TRBV10-3; 9 bases align to TRBD1. Germline values: CDR1 ENHRY, CDR2 SYGVKD. Trimming cost V 6 bases and J 6 bases; bases outside gene matches: 12. The CDR3 loop spans 15 amino acids.

The CDR3 is CASSSEVNTEAFF. The CDR3 coding sequence is TGTGCCAGCAGCTCAGAGGTGAACACTGAAGCTTTCTTT. This chain uses TRBV7-9 with TRBJ1-1; D uncertain. Trimming pared 4 bases from V and 0 bases from J, leaving 6 bases between. Germline loops: CDR1 SEHNR, CDR2 FQNEAQ (reference sequence). The CDR3 sequence is 13 residues long.

This chain joins TRBV5-4 and TRBJ2-5; D remains unclear. V was cut by 4 bases and J by 4 bases, with 17 bases left in between. The CDR3 consists of 15 residues. The germline V gene encodes CDR1 SGHNT and CDR2 YYREEE (reference sequence). Here the CDR3 DNA reads TGTGCCAGCAGCCACGGGCAGGCGGTTGCAGAGACCCAGTACTTC. Encoded protein: CASSHGQAVAETQYF.

This chain links TRBV5-1 with TRBJ2-3; 7 bases align to TRBD1. This CDR3 contains 16 residues. CDR1 and CDR2 (germline): SGHRS, YFSETQ. The ends lost 4 bases at V and 5 bases at J; junction bases unmatched: 13. CDR3 DNA sequence: TGCGCCAGCAGCCGACAGGGTGCGGCGGGTGGAGATACGCAGTATTTT. As protein: CASSRQGAAGGDTQYF.

The V gene is TRBV7-9, the J gene TRBJ2-7, with a tentative D call TRBD2 (6 bases). The germline CDR1 and CDR2 sequences are SEHNR and FQNEAQ (reference sequence). Trimming stripped 5 bases from V and 5 bases from J, with 25 bases between. The CDR3 extends over 17 amino acids. The chain's CDR3 is CASSAEEDLGLGDEQYF. In DNA form, the CDR3 reads TGTGCCAGCAGCGCAGAAGAGGATTTGGGACTGGGTGACGAGCAGTACTTC.

The genes are TRBV4-1 and TRBJ2-7; 12 nucleotides match TRBD2. CDR3 size: 15 residues. V shed 4 bases, J shed 4 bases, and the junction held 5 bases outside the gene matches. CDR1 and CDR2 from the germline V gene are MGHRA and YSYEKL. In DNA, the CDR3 is TGCGCCAGCAGCCTCAGGACTAGCGGGATGTACGAGCAGTACTTC. It translates to CASSLRTSGMYEQYF.

The rearrangement joins TRBV7-9 to TRBJ1-2; D not certain. The germline gives CDR1 SEHNR, CDR2 FQNEAQ (reference sequence). V was pared by 2 bases and J by 8 bases, with 9 bases between. The CDR3 contains 12 residues. The CDR3 coding sequence is TGTGCCAGCAGCTTACTCACCAGCGGCTACACCTTC. Translated, it gives CASSLLTSGYTF.

The rearrangement uses TRBV2 and TRBJ2-5; 9 nucleotides align to TRBD2. The CDR3 length is 16 residues. Unmatched junction bases numbered 10, after V lost 3 bases and J lost 5 bases. Per germline, CDR1 SNHLY and CDR2 FYNNEI. The DNA for the CDR3 is TGTGCCAGCAGTGAGTGGGTAGCGGGAGAGTCGGAGACCCAGTACTTC. Its protein product is CASSEWVAGESETQYF. The entire variable domain, with the rest obtained from reference TRBV2 and TRBJ2-5, is as follows: EPEVTQTPSHQVTQMGQEVILRCVPISNHLYFYWYRQILGQKVEFLVSFYNNEISEKSEIFDDQFSVERPDGSNFTLKIRSTKLEDSAMYFCASSEWVAGESETQYFGPGTRLLVL.

V gene TRBV7-9 combines with J gene TRBJ2-1, with TRBD1 as a possible D gene (6 bases). The ends were cut back, 5 bases at V and 8 bases at J, with 16 bases in the middle. The V gene's germline CDR1 is SEHNR and CDR2 FQNEAQ (reference sequence). This CDR3 contains 14 residues. The CDR3 DNA follows: TGTGCCAGCAGCGGGACATCAAAGGCCGATGAGCAGTTCTTC. This translates into CASSGTSKADEQFF.

This clone was counted once. The J gene is TRBJ2-1, the V gene TRBV6-5, with 10 bases that match TRBD1. The germline V gene encodes CDR1 MNHEY and CDR2 SVGAGI. This CDR3 is built from 15 residues. Losses at the gene ends were 4 bases for V and 2 bases for J; bases not matched to a gene: 2. CDR3 sequence reads: CASSFGTGAYNEQFF. For the CDR3, the DNA is TGTGCCAGCAGTTTCGGGACAGGGGCCTACAATGAGCAGTTCTTC.

The chain has TRBV27 and TRBJ1-1; D possibly corresponds to TRBD1 (6 bases). The CDR3 length is 18 residues. Trimming took 4 bases from V and 3 from J, leaving 24 bases between them. The V gene's germline CDR1 is MNHEY and CDR2 SMNVEV (reference sequence). The CDR3 DNA follows: TGTGCCAGCAGTTCACTGAGGGTTGTGGGGGCATCAGACACTGAAGCTTTCTTT. Translating gives CASSSLRVVGASDTEAFF.

V is TRBV7-9 and J is TRBJ2-7; D gene unclear. The CDR3 loop spans 12 amino acids. Trimming stripped 1 base from V and 3 bases from J, with 4 bases between. Germline CDR1 reads SEHNR; CDR2 reads FQNEAQ (reference sequence). CDR3 sequence (DNA): TGTGCCAGCAGCTTAGTTGTCTACGAGCAGTACTTC. Protein sequence: CASSLVVYEQYF.

The rearrangement joins TRBV27 to TRBJ1-2; D is possibly TRBD1 (6 bases). The CDR3 has 15 amino acids. Trimming removed 8 bases at V and 0 bases at J, with 16 bases between. Germline V lookup: CDR1 MNHEY, CDR2 SMNVEV (reference sequence). The CDR3 loop reads CASGITGSPNYGYTF. In DNA, the CDR3 is TGTGCCAGCGGAATCACAGGGTCTCCTAACTATGGCTACACCTTC.

This clone was recorded only once. The chain uses TRBV2 and TRBJ2-7; D possibly uses TRBD1 or TRBD2 (6 bases each). There are 13 residues in the CDR3. V gave up 3 bases and J gave up 7 bases, with 13 bases separating them. From germline, CDR1 is SNHLY and CDR2 FYNNEI. The CDR3: CASSDSGAWEQYF. CDR3 bases: TGTGCCAGCAGTGATTCGGGGGCTTGGGAGCAGTACTTC.

The V gene is TRBV5-6, the J gene TRBJ2-7; the match to TRBD1 covers 8 bases. The J segment lost 6 bases and the V segment lost 1 base, leaving 3 bases of the junction unmatched. There are 13 residues in the CDR3. Germline-derived CDR1 and CDR2 are SGHDT and YYEEEE. CDR3 nucleotides: TGTGCCAGCAGCTTGCCAGGGGGCCTCGAGCAGTACTTC. It yields the protein CASSLPGGLEQYF.